The 14 T cell receptor beta chains below all came from one sample that was sequenced in a study of T cell clonotyping in hematopoietic cell transplantation. Produced via immunoSEQ multiplex PCR; TCRdb's table is partial and in-frame only. Among about 9,400 clones, about three quarters were seen once, and the ten largest hold around 15%. Sequences were derived from PBMCs, sampled 180 days after allogeneic stem cell transplant. The receptor source for this set is a male patient between 35 and 55 years old who had an allogeneic stem cell transplant from a related donor, so the T cells may come from the graft donor. Some clones in this sample may be carry-over from other donors' samples.

The chain joins TRBV5-1 to TRBJ1-2; perhaps TRBD1 as D (5 bases). The CDR3 runs 16 residues. Germline values: CDR1 SGHRS, CDR2 YFSETQ. V dropped 1 base and J dropped 4 bases, with 17 bases sitting between them. CDR3 bases: TGCGCCAGCAGCTTGTGGGCCGATGCAGGGAGCTATGGCTACACCTTC. Protein: CASSLWADAGSYGYTF.

A single count supports this clone. The chain employs TRBV7-9 and TRBJ1-2; D not certain. The CDR3 extends over 13 amino acids. Germline CDR1 is SEHNR and CDR2 is FQNEAQ (reference sequence). The V end lost 5 bases, the J end lost 3 bases, and 10 bases lay between the germline ends. CDR3 amino acids: CASSKTEYYGYTF. CDR3 sequence (DNA): TGTGCCAGCAGCAAGACGGAGTACTATGGCTACACCTTC.

The chain joins TRBV7-6 to TRBJ1-1, with D perhaps matching TRBD1 (6 bases). V lost 3 bases and J lost 0, with 20 bases in between. The CDR3 is made up of 18 amino acids. The germline CDR1 and CDR2 sequences are SGHVS and FNYEAQ. DNA for the CDR3: TGTGCCAGCAGCTTCTCGGTTCTCGGACAGAACATGAACACTGAAGCTTTCTTT. It yields the protein CASSFSVLGQNMNTEAFF.

The chain couples TRBV5-8 to TRBJ2-3; 12 bases are a match to TRBD2. The CDR3 has 17 amino acids. With 0 bases clipped from V and 5 bases from J, the junction kept 7 bases outside the gene matches. Looked up from germline, CDR1 is SGHTS and CDR2 is YDEGEE. This CDR3 is CASSLVLAGGPEDTQYF. The CDR3 bases are TGTGCCAGCAGCTTGGTTCTAGCGGGGGGGCCTGAAGATACGCAGTATTTT.

The rearrangement joins TRBV7-9 to TRBJ1-5; tentatively, D is TRBD1 (5 bases). V gave up 5 bases and J gave up 2 bases, with 16 bases separating them. There are 16 residues in the CDR3. The germline CDR1 and CDR2 sequences are SEHNR and FQNEAQ (reference sequence). The CDR3 loop is CASSPPGQGGNQPQHF. Here the CDR3 DNA reads TGTGCCAGCAGCCCGCCAGGGCAGGGCGGCAATCAGCCCCAGCATTTT. Complete variable domain (other parts from reference TRBV7-9 and TRBJ1-5): DTGVSQNPRHKITKRGQNVTFRCDPISEHNRLYWYRQTLGQGPEFLTYFQNEAQLEKSRLLSDRFSAERPKGSFSTLEIQRTEQGDSAMYLCASSPPGQGGNQPQHFGDGTRLSIL.

This rearrangement joins TRBV5-4 to TRBJ1-4; 10 bases map to TRBD1. The CDR3 loop spans 13 amino acids. Trimming removed 4 bases from V and 11 bases from J; junction bases left unmatched: 5. Germline V CDR1 and CDR2: SGHNT, YYREEE (reference sequence). This chain's CDR3 is CASSLDRGEKLFF. In DNA form, the CDR3 reads TGTGCCAGCAGCCTGGACAGGGGGGAGAAACTGTTTTTT. Full variable domain (remainder filled in from reference TRBV5-4 and TRBJ1-4): ETGVTQSPTHLIKTRGQQVTLRCSSQSGHNTVSWYQQALGQGPQFIFQYYREEENGRGNFPPRFSGLQFPNYSSELNVNALELDDSALYLCASSLDRGEKLFFGSGTQLSVL.

V gene TRBV9 combines with J gene TRBJ2-5; 9 positions match TRBD1. CDR1 SGDLS and CDR2 YYNGEE come from the germline V gene. This CDR3 has 15 residues. V dropped 3 bases and J dropped 7; count of bases not matched to a gene: 10. Written as DNA, the CDR3 is TGTGCCAGCAGCGGAGGCGGACAGGGGTTAGTGACCCAGTACTTC. Amino acids: CASSGGGQGLVTQYF.

The gene calls are TRBV21-1 and TRBJ2-3; the D call of TRBD2 is as the table states it, not checked on the DNA. TRBV21-1 represents a pseudogene. The CDR3 consists of 14 residues. The CDR3 protein is CASLRGNLTDTQYF. The CDR3 region has the DNA TGTGCCAGCTTGCGGGGGAACCTCACAGATACGCAGTATTTT.

The chain links TRBV5-1 to TRBJ2-7; the D gene could be TRBD1 or TRBD2 (5 bases each). This CDR3 is 15 amino acids long. The germline V and J ends were trimmed by 2 bases and 2 bases, with 14 bases remaining between them. Germline V gene lookup returns CDR1 SGHRS and CDR2 YFSETQ. The CDR3 sequence is CASSLAGTNAYEQYF. The CDR3 DNA follows: TGCGCCAGCAGCTTAGCCGGGACCAACGCCTACGAGCAGTACTTC.

The chain carries TRBV12-5 and TRBJ2-7, with 8 bases identical to TRBD1. Germline V CDR1 and CDR2: LGHNT, FRNRAP. The CDR3 extends over 16 amino acids. V lost 1 base to trimming and J lost 0 bases; unmatched junction nucleotides: 5. CDR3 region: CASGLDRGQVSYEQYF. In DNA, the CDR3 is TGTGCTAGTGGTTTGGACCGGGGACAGGTCTCCTACGAGCAGTACTTC.

V gene TRBV4-3 combines with J gene TRBJ1-1, with D possibly being TRBD1 (5 bases). The CDR3 sequence is 15 residues long. Germline CDR1 and CDR2: LGHNA and YSLEER. V gave up 1 base and J gave up 0 bases, with 9 bases separating them. DNA for the CDR3: TGCGCCAGCAGCCAAGGGCAGGGATTGAACACTGAAGCTTTCTTT. It translates to CASSQGQGLNTEAFF.

The V and J genes are TRBV7-2 and TRBJ1-1; D ambiguous. Germline CDR1 reads SGHTA; CDR2 reads FQGNSA. Trimming took off 6 bases at V and 0 bases at J, with 8 bases between the two ends. The CDR3 length is 13 residues. The CDR3 sequence: CASSNPMNTEAFF. The CDR3 region has the DNA TGTGCCAGCAGTAACCCTATGAACACTGAAGCTTTCTTT.

CDR3 sequence (DNA): TGTGCCAGCAGATCCGTCCTAGCGGGGACTTACGAGCAGTACTTC. Encoded protein: CASRSVLAGTYEQYF. The chain recombines TRBV6-5 with TRBJ2-7, with 9 bases lining up with TRBD2. The germline V gene has CDR1 MNHEY and CDR2 SVGAGI. V gave up 6 bases and J gave up 4 bases; unmatched junction bases: 10. The CDR3 spans 15 residues.

The chain employs TRBV29-1 and TRBJ2-7, with 10 bases matching TRBD1. Germline loops: CDR1 SQVTM, CDR2 ANQGSEA. The CDR3 extends over 15 amino acids. V shed 0 bases, J shed 0 bases, and the junction held 2 bases outside the gene matches. In DNA, the CDR3 is TGCAGCGTTGAAGAAGGGACAGGGGCCTCCTACGAGCAGTACTTC. Encoded protein: CSVEEGTGASYEQYF.